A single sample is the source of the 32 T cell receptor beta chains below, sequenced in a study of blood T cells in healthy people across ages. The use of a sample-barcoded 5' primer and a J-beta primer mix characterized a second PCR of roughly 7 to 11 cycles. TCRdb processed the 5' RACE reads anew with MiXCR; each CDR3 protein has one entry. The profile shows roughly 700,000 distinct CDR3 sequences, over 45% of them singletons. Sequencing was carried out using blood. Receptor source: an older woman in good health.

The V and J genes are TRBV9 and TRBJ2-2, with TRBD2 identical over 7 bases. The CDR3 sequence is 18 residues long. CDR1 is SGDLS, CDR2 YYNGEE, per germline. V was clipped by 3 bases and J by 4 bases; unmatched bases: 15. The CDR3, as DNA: TGTGCCAGCAGCGCAGCCGGCGGGAGAATGCCGGGCACCGGGGAGCTGTTTTTT. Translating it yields CASSAAGGRMPGTGELFF.

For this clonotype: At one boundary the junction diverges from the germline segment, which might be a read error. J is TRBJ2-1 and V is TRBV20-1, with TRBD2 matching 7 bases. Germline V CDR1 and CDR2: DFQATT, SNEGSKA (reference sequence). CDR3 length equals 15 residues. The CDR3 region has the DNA TGCAGTGCCAGAGATTCAAGCGGGACGGGGAATGAGCAGTTCTTC. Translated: CSARDSSGTGNEQFF.

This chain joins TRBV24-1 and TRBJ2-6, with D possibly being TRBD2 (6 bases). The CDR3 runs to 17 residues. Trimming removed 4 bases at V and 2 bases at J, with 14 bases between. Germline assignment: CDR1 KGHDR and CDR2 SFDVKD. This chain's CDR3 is CATSEKTRGTGANVLTF. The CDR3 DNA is TGTGCCACCAGTGAGAAGACTAGGGGAACTGGGGCCAACGTCCTGACTTTC.

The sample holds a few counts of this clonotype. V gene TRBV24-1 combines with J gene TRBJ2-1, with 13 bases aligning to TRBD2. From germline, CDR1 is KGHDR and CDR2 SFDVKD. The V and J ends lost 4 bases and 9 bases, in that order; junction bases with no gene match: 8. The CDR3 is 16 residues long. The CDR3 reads CATSEKLAGGPVEQFF. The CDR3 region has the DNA TGTGCCACCAGTGAGAAACTAGCGGGAGGGCCTGTTGAGCAGTTCTTC.

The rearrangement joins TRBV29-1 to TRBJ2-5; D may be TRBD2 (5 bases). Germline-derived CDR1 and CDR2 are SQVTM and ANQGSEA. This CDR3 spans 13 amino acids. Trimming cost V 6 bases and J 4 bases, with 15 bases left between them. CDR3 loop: CSVRTRLLETQYF. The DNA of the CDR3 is TGCAGCGTCCGCACTAGGCTACTAGAGACCCAGTACTTC.

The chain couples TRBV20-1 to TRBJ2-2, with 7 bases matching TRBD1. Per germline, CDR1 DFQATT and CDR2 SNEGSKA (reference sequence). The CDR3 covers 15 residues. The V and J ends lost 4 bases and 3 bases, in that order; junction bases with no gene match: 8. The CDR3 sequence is CSAIEGARDTGELFF. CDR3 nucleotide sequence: TGCAGTGCTATAGAGGGGGCGCGAGACACCGGGGAGCTGTTTTTT.

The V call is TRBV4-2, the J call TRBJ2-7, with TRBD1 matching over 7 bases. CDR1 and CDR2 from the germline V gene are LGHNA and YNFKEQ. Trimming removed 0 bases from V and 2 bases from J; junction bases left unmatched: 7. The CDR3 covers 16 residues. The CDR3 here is CASSQDRTGIPYEQYF. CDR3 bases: TGTGCCAGCAGCCAAGATCGGACAGGAATTCCCTACGAGCAGTACTTC.

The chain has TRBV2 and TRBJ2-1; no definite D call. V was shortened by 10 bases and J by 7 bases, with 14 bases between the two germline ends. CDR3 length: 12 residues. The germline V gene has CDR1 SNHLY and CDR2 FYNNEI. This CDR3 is CAIGLQINEQFF. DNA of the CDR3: TGTGCCATCGGGTTACAGATAAATGAGCAGTTCTTC.

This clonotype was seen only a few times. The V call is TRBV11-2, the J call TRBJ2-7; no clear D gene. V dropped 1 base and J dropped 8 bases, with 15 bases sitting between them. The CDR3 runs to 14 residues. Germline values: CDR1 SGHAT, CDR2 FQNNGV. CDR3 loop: CASSLAPLTLKQYF. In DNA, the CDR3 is TGTGCCAGCAGCTTAGCTCCACTCACTCTGAAGCAGTACTTC.

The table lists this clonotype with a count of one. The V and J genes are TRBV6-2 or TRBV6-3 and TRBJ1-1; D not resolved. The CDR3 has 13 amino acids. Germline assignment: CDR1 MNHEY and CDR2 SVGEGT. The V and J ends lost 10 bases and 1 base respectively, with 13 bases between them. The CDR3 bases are TGTGCCATCGAGGACGATCGGAACACTGAAGCTTTCTTT. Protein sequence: CAIEDDRNTEAFF.

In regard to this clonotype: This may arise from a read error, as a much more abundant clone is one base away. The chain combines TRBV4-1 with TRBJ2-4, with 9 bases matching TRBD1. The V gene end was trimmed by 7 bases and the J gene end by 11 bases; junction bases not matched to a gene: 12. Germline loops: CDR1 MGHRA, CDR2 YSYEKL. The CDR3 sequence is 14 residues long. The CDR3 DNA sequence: TGCGCCAGCACCGGGACAGGGCCAACGAATGTTCAGTACTTC. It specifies CASTGTGPTNVQYF.

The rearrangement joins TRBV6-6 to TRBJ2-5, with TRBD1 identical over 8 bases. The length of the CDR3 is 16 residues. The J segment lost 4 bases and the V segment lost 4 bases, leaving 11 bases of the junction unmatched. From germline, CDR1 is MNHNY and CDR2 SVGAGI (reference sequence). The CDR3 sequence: CASSFTTGGASETQYF. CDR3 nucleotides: TGTGCCAGCAGTTTCACCACAGGGGGAGCATCAGAGACCCAGTACTTC.

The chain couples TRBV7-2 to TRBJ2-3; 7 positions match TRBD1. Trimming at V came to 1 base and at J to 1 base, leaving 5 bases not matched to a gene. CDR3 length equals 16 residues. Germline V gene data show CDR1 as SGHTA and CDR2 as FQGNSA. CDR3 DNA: TGTGCCAGCAGCTTAGTTTGGCAGGGGGGCACAGATACGCAGTATTTT. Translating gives CASSLVWQGGTDTQYF.

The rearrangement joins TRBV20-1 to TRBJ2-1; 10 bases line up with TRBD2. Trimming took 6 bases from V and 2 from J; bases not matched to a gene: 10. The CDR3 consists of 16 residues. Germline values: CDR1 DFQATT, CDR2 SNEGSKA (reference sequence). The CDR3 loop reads CSAPGPAGGPYNEQFF. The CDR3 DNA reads TGCAGTGCCCCTGGGCCAGCGGGAGGGCCCTACAATGAGCAGTTCTTC.

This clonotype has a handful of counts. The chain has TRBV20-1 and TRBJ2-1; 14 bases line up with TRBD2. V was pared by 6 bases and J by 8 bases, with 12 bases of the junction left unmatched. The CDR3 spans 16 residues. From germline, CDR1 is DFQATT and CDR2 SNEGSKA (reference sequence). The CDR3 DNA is TGCAGTGCCCCGGGACTAGCGGGAGTGGGTCGCGATGAGCAGTTCTTC. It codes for CSAPGLAGVGRDEQFF.

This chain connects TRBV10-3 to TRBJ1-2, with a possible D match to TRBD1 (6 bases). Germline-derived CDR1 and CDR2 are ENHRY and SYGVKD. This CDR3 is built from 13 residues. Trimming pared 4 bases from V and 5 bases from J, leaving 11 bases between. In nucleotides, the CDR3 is TGTGCCATCAGTGGGGGGACACCGTATGGCTACACCTTC. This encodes CAISGGTPYGYTF.

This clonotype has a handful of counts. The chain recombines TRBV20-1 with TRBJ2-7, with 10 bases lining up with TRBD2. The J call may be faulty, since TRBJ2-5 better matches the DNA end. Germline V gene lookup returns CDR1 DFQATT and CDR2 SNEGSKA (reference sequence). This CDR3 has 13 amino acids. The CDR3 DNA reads TGCAGTGCTCCTGGACTAGCGGAAGAGACCCAGTACTTC. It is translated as CSAPGLAEETQYF.

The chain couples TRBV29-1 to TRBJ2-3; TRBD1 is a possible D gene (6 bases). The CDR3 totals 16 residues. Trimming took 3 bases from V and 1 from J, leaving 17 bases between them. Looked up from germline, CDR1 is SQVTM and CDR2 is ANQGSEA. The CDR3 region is CSVEGAIDGGTDTQYF. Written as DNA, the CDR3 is TGCAGCGTTGAGGGGGCAATTGACGGCGGCACAGATACGCAGTATTTT.

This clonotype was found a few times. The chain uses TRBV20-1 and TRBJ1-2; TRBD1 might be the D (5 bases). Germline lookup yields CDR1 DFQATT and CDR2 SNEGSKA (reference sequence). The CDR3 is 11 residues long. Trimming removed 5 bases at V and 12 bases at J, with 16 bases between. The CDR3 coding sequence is TGCAGTGCTGGGGGGGGGGGAAGAGACACCTTC. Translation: CSAGGGGRDTF.

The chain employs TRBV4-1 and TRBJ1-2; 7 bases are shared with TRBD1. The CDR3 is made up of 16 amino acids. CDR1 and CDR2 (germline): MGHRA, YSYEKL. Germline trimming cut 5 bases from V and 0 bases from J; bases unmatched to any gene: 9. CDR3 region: CASSARQGFSNYGYTF. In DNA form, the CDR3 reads TGCGCCAGCAGCGCCCGACAGGGCTTCTCTAACTATGGCTACACCTTC.

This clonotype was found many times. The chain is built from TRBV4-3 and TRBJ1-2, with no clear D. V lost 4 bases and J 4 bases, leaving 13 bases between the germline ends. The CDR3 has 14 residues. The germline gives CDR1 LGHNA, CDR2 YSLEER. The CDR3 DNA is TGCGCCAGCAGCCCGTCAGTTGACCCCTATGGCTACACCTTC. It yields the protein CASSPSVDPYGYTF.

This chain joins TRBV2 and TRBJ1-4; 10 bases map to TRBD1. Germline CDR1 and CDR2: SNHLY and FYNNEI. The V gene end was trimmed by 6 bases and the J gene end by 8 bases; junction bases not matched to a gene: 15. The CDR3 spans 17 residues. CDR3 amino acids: CASRMYETGGVGEKLFF. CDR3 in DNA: TGTGCCAGCAGAATGTACGAGACAGGGGGCGTCGGGGAAAAACTGTTTTTT.

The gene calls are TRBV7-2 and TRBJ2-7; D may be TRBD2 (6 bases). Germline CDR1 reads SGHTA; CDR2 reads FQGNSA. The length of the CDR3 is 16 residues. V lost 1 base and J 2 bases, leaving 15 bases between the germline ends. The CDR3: CASSLGSAGIPYEQYF. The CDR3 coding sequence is TGTGCCAGCAGCTTAGGCTCAGCGGGCATACCCTACGAGCAGTACTTC.

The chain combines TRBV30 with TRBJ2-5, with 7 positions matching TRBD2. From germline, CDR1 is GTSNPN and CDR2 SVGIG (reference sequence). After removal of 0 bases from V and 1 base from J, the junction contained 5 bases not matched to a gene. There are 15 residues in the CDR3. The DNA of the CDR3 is TGTGCCTGGAGTGTGCGCGGGAGTCGCCAAGAGACCCAGTACTTC. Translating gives CAWSVRGSRQETQYF.

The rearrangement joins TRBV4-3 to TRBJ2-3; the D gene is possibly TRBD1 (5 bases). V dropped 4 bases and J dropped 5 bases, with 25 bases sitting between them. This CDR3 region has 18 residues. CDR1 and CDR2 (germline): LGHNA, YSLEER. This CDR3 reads CASSLRALRTDPRDTQYF. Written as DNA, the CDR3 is TGCGCCAGCAGCCTCAGGGCTCTACGTACAGACCCGCGAGATACGCAGTATTTT.

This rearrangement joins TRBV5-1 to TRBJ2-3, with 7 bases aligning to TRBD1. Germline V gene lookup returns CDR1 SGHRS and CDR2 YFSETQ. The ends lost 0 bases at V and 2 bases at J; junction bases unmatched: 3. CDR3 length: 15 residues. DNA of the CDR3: TGCGCCAGCAGCTTGGAGGGACAGCTCACAGATACGCAGTATTTT. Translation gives CASSLEGQLTDTQYF.

CDR3 protein: CASSLAPTRNEQFF. CDR3 nucleotide sequence: TGTGCCAGCAGCTTAGCCCCCACCCGCAATGAGCAGTTCTTC. The chain couples TRBV7-6 to TRBJ2-1; unclear D gene. Germline assignment: CDR1 SGHVS and CDR2 FNYEAQ. The CDR3 extends over 14 amino acids. Trimming stripped 0 bases from V and 6 bases from J, with 9 bases between.

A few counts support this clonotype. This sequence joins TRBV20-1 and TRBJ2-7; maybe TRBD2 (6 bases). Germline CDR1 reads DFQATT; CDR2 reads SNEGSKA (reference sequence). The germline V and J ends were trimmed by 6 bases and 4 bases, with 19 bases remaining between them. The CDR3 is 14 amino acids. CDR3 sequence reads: CSAARTTALYEQYF. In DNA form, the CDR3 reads TGCAGTGCGGCACGGACTACAGCATTATACGAGCAGTACTTC.

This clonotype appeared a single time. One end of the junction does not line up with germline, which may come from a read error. The CDR3 nucleotides read TGTGCCGGCAGCTTAGGGGCGGGGGCGAGCAATCAGCCCCAGCATTTT. Encoded protein: CAGSLGAGASNQPQHF. V and J are TRBV7-2 and TRBJ1-5, with TRBD1 as a possible D gene (6 bases). The CDR3 has 16 amino acids. Germline loops: CDR1 SGHTA, CDR2 FQGNSA.

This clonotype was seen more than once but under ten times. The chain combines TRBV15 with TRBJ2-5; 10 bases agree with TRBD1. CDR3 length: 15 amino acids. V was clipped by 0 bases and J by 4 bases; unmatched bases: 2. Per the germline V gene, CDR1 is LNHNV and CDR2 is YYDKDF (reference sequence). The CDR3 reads CATSRDRDRGETQYF. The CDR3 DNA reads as TGTGCCACCAGCAGAGATCGGGACAGGGGAGAGACCCAGTACTTC.

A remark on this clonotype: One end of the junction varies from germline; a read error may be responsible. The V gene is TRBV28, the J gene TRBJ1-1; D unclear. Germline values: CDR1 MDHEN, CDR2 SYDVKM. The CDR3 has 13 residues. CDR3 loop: CASSLGPRAEAFF. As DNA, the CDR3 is TGCGCCAGCAGTTTGGGCCCTCGAGCTGAAGCTTTCTTT.

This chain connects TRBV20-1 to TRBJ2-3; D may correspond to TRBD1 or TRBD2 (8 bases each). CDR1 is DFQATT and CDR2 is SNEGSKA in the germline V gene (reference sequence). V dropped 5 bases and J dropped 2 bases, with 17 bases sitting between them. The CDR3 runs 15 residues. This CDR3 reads CSAREGQENTDTQYF. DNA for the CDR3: TGCAGTGCTCGGGAGGGACAGGAGAACACAGATACGCAGTATTTT.